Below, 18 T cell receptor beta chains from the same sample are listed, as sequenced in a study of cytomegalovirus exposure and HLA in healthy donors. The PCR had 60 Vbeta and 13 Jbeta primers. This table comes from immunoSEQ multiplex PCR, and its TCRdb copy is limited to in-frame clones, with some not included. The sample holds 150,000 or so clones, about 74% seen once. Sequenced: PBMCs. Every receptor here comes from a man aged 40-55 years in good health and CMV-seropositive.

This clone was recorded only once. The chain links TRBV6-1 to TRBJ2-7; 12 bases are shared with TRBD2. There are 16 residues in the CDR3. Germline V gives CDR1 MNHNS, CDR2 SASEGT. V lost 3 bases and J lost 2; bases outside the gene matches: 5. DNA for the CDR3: TGTGCCAGCAGTGATGGAACTAGCGGGGGGACCTACGAGCAGTACTTC. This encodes CASSDGTSGGTYEQYF.

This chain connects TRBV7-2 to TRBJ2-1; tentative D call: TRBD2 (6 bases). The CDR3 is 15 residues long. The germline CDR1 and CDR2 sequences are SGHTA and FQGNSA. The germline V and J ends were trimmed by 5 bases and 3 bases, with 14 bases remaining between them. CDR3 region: CASSPLGGGYNEQFF. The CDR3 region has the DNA TGTGCCAGCAGCCCCCTCGGGGGAGGCTACAATGAGCAGTTCTTC.

CDR3 in DNA: TGTGCCAGCAGCCAAGATACCTTTCGGGGCGGGGAGCTGTTTTTT. It specifies CASSQDTFRGGELFF. This chain connects TRBV4-2 to TRBJ2-2; tentative D call: TRBD2 (5 bases). The CDR3 loop spans 15 amino acids. V was cut by 0 bases and J by 7 bases, with 12 bases left in between. From germline, CDR1 is LGHNA and CDR2 YNFKEQ.

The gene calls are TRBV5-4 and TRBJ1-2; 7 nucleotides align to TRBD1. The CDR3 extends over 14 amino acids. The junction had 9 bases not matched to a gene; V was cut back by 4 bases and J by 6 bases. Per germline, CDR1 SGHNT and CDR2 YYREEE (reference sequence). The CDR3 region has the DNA TGTGCCAGCAGCCCTCCGACAGGGTATAATGGCTACACCTTC. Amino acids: CASSPPTGYNGYTF.

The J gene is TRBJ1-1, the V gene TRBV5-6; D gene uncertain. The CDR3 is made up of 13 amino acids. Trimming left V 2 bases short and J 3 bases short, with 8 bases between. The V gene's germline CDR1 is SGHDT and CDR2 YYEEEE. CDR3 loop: CASSFAGYTEAFF. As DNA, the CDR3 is TGTGCCAGCAGCTTTGCGGGGTACACTGAAGCTTTCTTT. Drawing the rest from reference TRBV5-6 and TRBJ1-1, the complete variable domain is DAGVTQSPTHLIKTRGQQVTLRCSPKSGHDTVSWYQQALGQGPQFIFQYYEEEERQRGNFPDRFSGHQFPNYSSELNVNALLLGDSALYLCASSFAGYTEAFFGQGTRLTVV.

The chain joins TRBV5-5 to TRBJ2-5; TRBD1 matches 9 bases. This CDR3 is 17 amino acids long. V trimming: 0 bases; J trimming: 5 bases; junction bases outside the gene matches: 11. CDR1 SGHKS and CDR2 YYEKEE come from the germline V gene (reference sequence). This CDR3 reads CASSLAASGTGFETQYF. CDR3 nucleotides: TGTGCCAGCAGCTTGGCAGCATCCGGGACAGGGTTCGAGACCCAGTACTTC.

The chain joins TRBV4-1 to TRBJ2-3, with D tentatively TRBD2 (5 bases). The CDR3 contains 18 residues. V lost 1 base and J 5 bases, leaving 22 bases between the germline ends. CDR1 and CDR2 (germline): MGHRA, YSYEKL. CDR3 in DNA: TGCGCCAGCAGCCAAGTGTCAAGTATTGGAGGTAGCCAAGATACGCAGTATTTT. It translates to CASSQVSSIGGSQDTQYF.

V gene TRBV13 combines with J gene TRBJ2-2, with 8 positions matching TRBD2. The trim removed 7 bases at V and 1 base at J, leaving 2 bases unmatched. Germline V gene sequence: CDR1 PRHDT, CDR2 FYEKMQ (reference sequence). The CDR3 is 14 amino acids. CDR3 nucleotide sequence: TGTGCCAGCATCCTAGCGGGGAACACCGGGGAGCTGTTTTTT. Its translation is CASILAGNTGELFF.

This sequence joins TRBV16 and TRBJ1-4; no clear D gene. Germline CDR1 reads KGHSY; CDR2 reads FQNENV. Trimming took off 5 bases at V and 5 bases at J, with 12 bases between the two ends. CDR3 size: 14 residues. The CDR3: CASSDRAGNEKLFF. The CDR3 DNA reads TGTGCCAGCAGCGACCGGGCGGGAAATGAAAAACTGTTTTTT.

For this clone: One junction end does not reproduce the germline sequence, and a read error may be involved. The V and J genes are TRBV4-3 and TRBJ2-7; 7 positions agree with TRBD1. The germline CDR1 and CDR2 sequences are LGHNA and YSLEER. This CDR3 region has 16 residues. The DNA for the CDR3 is TGCGCCGGCAGCCAAGATTTCGGAGACAGGGACTACGAGCAGTACTTC. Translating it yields CAGSQDFGDRDYEQYF.

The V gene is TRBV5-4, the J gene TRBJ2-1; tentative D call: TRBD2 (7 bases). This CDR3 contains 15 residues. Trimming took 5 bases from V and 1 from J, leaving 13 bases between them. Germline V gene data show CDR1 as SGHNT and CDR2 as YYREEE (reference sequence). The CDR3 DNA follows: TGTGCCAGCAGTCGGAGCGGGACATCCTACAATGAGCAGTTCTTC. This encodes CASSRSGTSYNEQFF.

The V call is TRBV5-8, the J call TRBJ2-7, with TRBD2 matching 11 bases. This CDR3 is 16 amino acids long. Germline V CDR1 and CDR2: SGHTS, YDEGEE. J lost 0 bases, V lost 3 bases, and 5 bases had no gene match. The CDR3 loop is CASSSGLAGLSYEQYF. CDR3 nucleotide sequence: TGTGCCAGCAGCTCCGGACTAGCGGGTCTCTCCTACGAGCAGTACTTC.

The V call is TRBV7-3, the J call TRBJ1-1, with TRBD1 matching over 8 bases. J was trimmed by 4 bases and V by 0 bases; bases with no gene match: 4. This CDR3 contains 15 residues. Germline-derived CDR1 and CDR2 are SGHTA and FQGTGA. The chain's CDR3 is CASSLTGQGGTEAFF. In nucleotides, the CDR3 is TGTGCCAGCAGCTTAACCGGACAGGGAGGCACTGAAGCTTTCTTT.

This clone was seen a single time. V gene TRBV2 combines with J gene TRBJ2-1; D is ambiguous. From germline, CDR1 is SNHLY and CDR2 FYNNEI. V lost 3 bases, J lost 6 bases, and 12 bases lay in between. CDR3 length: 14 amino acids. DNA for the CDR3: TGTGCCAGCAGTGATGAGGCAAACGGCAATGAGCAGTTCTTC. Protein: CASSDEANGNEQFF.

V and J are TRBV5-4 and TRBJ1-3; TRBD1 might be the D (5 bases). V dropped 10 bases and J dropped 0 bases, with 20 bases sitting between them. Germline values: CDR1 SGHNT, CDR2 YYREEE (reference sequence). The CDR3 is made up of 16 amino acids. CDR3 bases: TGTGCCGTCCGTGGGGGGGGGACCCTCTCTGGAAACACCATATATTTT. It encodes CAVRGGGTLSGNTIYF.

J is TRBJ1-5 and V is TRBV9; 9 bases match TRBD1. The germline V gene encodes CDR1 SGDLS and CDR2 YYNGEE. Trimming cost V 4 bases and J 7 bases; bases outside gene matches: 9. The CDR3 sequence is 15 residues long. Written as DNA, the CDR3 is TGTGCCAGCAGCCCAACAGGGGGCGCTGGACAGCCCCAGCATTTT. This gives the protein CASSPTGGAGQPQHF.

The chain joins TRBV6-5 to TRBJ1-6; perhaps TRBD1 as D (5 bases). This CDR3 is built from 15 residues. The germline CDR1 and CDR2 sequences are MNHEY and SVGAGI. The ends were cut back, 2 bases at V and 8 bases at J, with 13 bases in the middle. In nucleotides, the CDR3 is TGTGCCAGCAGTTACGGAGGGACCCGAGATTCACCCCTCCACTTT. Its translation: CASSYGGTRDSPLHF.

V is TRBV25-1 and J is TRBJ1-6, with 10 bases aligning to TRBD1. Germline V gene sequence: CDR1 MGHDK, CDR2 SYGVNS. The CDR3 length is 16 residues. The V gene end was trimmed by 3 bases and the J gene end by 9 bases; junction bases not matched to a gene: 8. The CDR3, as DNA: TGTGCCAGCAGTGATGGTGGCGGACAGGGGGGTTCACCCCTCCACTTT. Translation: CASSDGGGQGGSPLHF.